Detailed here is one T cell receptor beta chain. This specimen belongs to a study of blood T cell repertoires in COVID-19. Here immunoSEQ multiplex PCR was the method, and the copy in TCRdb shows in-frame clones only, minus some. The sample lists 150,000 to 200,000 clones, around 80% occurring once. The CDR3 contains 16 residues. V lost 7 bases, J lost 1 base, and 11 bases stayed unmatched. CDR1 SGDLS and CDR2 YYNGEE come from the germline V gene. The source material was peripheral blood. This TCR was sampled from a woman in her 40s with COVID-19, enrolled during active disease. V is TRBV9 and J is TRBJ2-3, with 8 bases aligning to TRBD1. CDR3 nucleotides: TGTGCCAGCGGAACTTACCCGGGACAGGGCACAGATACGCAGTATTTT. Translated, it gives CASGTYPGQGTDTQYF.